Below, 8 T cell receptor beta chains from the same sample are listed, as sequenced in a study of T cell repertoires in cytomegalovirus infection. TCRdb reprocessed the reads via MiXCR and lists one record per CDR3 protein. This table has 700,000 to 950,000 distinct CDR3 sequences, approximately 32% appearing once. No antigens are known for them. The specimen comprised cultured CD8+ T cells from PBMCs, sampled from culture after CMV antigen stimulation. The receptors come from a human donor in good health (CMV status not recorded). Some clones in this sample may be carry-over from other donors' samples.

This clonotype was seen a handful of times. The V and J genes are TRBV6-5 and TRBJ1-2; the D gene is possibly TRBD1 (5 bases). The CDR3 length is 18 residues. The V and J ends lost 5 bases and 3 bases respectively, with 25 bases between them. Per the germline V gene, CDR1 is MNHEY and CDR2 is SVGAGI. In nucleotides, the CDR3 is TGTGCCAGCAGTAACGGATTGGGGCAGGGATACTTGGACTATGGCTACACCTTC. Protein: CASSNGLGQGYLDYGYTF.

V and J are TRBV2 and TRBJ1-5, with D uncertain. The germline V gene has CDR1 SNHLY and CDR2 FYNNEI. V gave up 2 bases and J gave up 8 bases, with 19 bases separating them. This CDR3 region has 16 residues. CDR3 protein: CASSENRAIRGEPQHF. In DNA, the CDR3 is TGTGCCAGCAGTGAAAATCGGGCTATCCGGGGTGAGCCCCAGCATTTT.

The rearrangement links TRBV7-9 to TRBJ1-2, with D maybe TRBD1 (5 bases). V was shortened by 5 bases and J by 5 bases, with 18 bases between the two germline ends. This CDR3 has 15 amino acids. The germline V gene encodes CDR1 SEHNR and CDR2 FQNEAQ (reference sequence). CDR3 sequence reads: CASSLPRGEGYGYTF. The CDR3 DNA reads TGTGCCAGCAGCCTTCCGAGGGGCGAAGGGTATGGCTACACCTTC.

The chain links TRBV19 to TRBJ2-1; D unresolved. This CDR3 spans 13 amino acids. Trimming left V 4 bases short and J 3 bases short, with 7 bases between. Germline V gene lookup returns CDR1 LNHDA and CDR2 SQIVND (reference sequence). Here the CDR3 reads CASSTVNYNEQFF. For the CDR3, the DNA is TGTGCCAGTAGTACCGTTAACTACAATGAGCAGTTCTTC.

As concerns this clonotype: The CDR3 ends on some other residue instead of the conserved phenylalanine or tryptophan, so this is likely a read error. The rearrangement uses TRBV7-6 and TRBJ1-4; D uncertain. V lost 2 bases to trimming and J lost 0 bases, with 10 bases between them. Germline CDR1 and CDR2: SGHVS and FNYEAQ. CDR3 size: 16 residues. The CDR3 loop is CASSLTGSATNEKLFY. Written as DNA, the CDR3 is TGTGCCAGCAGCTTAACTGGATCTGCAACTAATGAAAAACTGTTTTAT.

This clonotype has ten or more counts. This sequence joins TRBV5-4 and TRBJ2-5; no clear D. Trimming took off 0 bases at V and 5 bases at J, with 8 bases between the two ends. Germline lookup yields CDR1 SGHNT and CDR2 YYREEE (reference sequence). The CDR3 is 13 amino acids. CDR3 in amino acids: CASSLVASETQYF. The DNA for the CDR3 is TGTGCCAGCAGCTTGGTAGCCTCCGAGACCCAGTACTTC.

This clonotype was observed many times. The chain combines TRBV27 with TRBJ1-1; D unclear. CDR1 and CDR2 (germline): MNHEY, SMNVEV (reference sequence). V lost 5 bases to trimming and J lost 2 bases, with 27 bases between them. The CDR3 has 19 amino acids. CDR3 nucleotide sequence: TGTGCCAGCAGTAGGCGGCCTCGGGCCGCTCAAACTCCCAACACTGAAGCTTTCTTT. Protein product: CASSRRPRAAQTPNTEAFF.

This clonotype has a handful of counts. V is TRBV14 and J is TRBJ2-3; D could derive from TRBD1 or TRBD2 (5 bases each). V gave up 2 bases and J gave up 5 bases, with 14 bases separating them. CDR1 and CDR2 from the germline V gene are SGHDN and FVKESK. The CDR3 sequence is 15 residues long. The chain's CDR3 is CASSQTGPVGDTQYF. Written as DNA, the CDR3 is TGTGCCAGCAGCCAAACGGGGCCAGTGGGAGATACGCAGTATTTT.